This T cell receptor beta chain was captured in a study of beta chain features in type 1 diabetes. The study reverse transcribed the entire isolated RNA, so it sequenced expressed TCRB transcripts. Sequencing used immunoSEQ multiplex PCR; TCRdb keeps in-frame clones, though not all of them. The sample includes 150,000 to 200,000 clones, almost 65% of them seen just once. The study, taken as a whole, reports: There was a moderate but significant shortening of TCRB CDR3s in all four CD4+ subsets of Type 1 diabetes patients.

A note on this clone: Its antigen is unknown.

Germline V CDR1 and CDR2: ENHRY, SYGVKD. Trimming took 3 bases from V and 4 from J, leaving 7 bases between them. This CDR3 is built from 14 residues. Material: naive CD4+ T cells from blood. The rearrangement links TRBV10-3 to TRBJ2-6; D gene unclear. This clonotype was obtained from a man between 25 and 39 years old with type 1 diabetes. CDR3 residues: CAISESWGANVLTF. CDR3 in DNA: TGTGCCATCAGTGAAAGCTGGGGGGCCAACGTCCTGACTTTC.